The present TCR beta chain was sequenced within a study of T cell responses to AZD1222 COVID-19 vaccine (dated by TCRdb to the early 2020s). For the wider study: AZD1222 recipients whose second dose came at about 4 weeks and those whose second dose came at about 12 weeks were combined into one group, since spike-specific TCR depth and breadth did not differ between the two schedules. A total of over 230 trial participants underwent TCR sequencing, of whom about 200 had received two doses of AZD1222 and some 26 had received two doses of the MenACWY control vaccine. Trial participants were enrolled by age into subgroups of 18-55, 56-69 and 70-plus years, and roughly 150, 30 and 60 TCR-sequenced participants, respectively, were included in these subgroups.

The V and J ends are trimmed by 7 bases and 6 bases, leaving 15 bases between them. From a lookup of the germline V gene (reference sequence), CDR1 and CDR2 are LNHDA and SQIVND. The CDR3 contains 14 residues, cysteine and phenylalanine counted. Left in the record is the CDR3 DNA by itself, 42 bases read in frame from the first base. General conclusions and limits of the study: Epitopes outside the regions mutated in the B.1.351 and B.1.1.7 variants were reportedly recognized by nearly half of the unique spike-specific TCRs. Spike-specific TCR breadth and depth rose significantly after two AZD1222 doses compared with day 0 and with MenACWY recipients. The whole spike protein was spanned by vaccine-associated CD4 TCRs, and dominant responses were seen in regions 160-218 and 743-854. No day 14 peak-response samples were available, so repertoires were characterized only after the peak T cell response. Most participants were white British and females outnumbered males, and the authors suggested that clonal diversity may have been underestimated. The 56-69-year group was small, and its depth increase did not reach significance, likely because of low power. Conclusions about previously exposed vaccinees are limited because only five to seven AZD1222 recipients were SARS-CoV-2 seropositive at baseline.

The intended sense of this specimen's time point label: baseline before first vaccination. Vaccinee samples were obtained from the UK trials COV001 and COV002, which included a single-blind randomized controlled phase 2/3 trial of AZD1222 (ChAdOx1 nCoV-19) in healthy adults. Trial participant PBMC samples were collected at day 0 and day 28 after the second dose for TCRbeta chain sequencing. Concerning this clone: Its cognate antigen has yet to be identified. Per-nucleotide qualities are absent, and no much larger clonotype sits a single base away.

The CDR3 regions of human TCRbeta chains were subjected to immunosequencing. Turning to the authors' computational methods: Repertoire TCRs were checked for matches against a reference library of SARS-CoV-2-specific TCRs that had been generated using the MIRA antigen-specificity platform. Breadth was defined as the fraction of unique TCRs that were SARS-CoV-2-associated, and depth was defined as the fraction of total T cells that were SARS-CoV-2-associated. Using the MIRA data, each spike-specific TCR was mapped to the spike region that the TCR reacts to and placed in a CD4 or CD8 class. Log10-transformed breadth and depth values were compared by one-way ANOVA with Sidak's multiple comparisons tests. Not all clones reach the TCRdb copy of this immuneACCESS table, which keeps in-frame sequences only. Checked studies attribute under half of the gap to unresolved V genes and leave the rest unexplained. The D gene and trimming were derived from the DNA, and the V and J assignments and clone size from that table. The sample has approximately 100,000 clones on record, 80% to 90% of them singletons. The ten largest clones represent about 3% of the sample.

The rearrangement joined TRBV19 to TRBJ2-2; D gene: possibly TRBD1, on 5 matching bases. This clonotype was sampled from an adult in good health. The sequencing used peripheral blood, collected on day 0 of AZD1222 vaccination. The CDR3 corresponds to CASTPTSGPGELFF. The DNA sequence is TGTGCCAGTACCCCAACGTCAGGGCCCGGGGAGCTGTTTTTT.